Each of the 2 T cell receptor beta chains below was sequenced from the same sample in a study of regulatory T cells in long-lasting Graves disease. Stated time point: newly diagnosed GD, antithyroid drugs for less than 3 months. Scientists built the TCR library using RNA that was extracted from PBMCs. Assembly of TCR beta libraries relied on iRepertoire HTBI primers together with Arm-PCR of CDR3 regions. Each CDR3 protein is one row after TCRdb ran MiXCR on the multiplex PCR reads. Of about 240,000 distinct CDR3 sequences in the sample, 20% were seen once. Source: peripheral blood mononuclear cells (PBMCs), taken at new diagnosis, from a patient treated with antithyroid drugs. The receptors shown here come from a female donor with Graves disease.

This clonotype was seen ten or more times. This sequence joins TRBV20-1 and TRBJ2-7; D remains unclear. V was trimmed by 4 bases and J by 2 bases, leaving 9 bases between them. Germline CDR1 and CDR2: DFQATT and SNEGSKA (reference sequence). There are 12 residues in the CDR3. In DNA, the CDR3 is TGCAGTGCTACCGACCCGGCCTACGAGCAGTACTTC. Amino acid sequence: CSATDPAYEQYF.

This clonotype has a count of ten or more. The chain combines TRBV18 with TRBJ2-5; 7 bases are a match to TRBD1. There are 15 residues in the CDR3. The J segment lost 5 bases and the V segment lost 3 bases, leaving 9 bases of the junction unmatched. Per the germline V gene, CDR1 is KGHSH and CDR2 is LQKENI. CDR3 protein: CASSPNRDRQETQYF. In DNA, the CDR3 is TGTGCCAGCTCACCGAACCGGGACAGACAGGAGACCCAGTACTTC.